This T cell receptor beta chain was documented in a study of T cells after yellow fever vaccination. This clonotype was seen a few times. TCRdb used MiXCR to reprocess the 5' RACE reads, holding one entry per CDR3 protein. This table holds 320,000 or so distinct CDR3 sequences, approximately 8% found once. The source of this sequence is a man between 18 and 35 years old who received the YFV17D yellow fever vaccine. Sequences were derived from PBMCs, sampled roughly seven weeks after the first yellow fever vaccination.

The CDR3 is CASSLVVGMETQYF. As DNA, the CDR3 is TGCGCCAGCAGCTTGGTCGTCGGAATGGAGACCCAGTACTTC. The chain joins TRBV5-1 to TRBJ2-5; D not resolved. The germline gives CDR1 SGHRS, CDR2 YFSETQ. CDR3 size: 14 residues. V lost 0 bases and J 5 bases, leaving 11 bases between the germline ends.